This TCR beta chain was sequenced in a study of blood T cell repertoires in COVID-19. The CDR3 runs 13 residues. Between the trimmed V and J ends, which lost 5 bases and 6 bases, there was a span of 13 bases. Germline CDR1 reads MDHEN; CDR2 reads SYDVKM. Authors' data handling: Reference gene primers were amplified, and this amplification served to estimate nucleated cell counts. Method: immunoSEQ multiplex PCR; TCRdb's copy keeps in-frame clones and lacks some. That table supplies the V and J calls and clone size; D and trimming were determined from the DNA. The data show 90,000 to 130,000 clones, under 85% seen once.

The receptor was isolated from a woman aged 70-85 years with acute or convalescent COVID-19. The chain combines TRBV28 with TRBJ1-2; D is perhaps TRBD1 (6 bases). Sequencing was carried out using peripheral blood. The CDR3 sequence: CASSAGDMNGYTF. DNA for the CDR3: TGTGCCAGCAGTGCTGGGGACATGAATGGCTACACCTTC.